The next 29 T cell receptor beta chains were all read from a single sample in a study of a mutant IDH1 vaccine in newly diagnosed glioma. These receptors have no identified antigens. Time point noted: week 35, safety follow-up. The investigators gave 300 ug of mutant IDH1 20-mer peptide in each vaccine dose, together with topical imiquimod. Profiling relied on immunoSEQ multiplex PCR, and the TCRdb table lists in-frame clones only, not all of them. The sample shows 60,000 or so clones, around 84% of them seen only once. The sequencing here drew on PBMCs, taken from a glioma patient whose treatment included an IDH1 peptide vaccine. These receptors all stem from a man aged 25 to 40 with glioma.

This clone occurred once. The V gene is TRBV5-1, the J gene TRBJ2-5, with D unresolved. Trimming removed 2 bases at V and 5 bases at J, with 4 bases between. The germline V gene encodes CDR1 SGHRS and CDR2 YFSETQ. This CDR3 is built from 11 residues. The CDR3 DNA follows: TGCGCCAGCAGCTTTGGGGAGACCCAGTACTTC. It encodes CASSFGETQYF.

This chain uses TRBV18 with TRBJ1-3; D unresolved. V dropped 3 bases and J dropped 8 bases, with 17 bases sitting between them. Germline V lookup: CDR1 KGHSH, CDR2 LQKENI. The CDR3 extends over 15 amino acids. The chain's CDR3 is CASSPRSTLGHTIYF. CDR3 sequence (DNA): TGTGCCAGCTCACCCCGGAGTACCCTGGGCCACACCATATATTTT.

The chain links TRBV5-1 to TRBJ2-5; D is possibly TRBD1 or TRBD2 (5 bases each). Germline loops: CDR1 SGHRS, CDR2 YFSETQ. This CDR3 is built from 16 residues. V lost 2 bases and J 2 bases, leaving 16 bases between the germline ends. CDR3 nucleotides: TGCGCCAGCAGCTTATCCCCCGGGACCTCGCAAGAGACCCAGTACTTC. It encodes CASSLSPGTSQETQYF.

This clone was counted a single time. The rearrangement links TRBV27 to TRBJ2-2, with 11 bases aligning to TRBD1. The CDR3 sequence is 19 residues long. Germline CDR1 is MNHEY and CDR2 is SMNVEV (reference sequence). V lost 5 bases to trimming and J lost 5 bases; unmatched junction nucleotides: 16. CDR3 residues: CASSRDRGNRDSLTGELFF. CDR3 DNA: TGTGCCAGCAGTAGGGACAGGGGGAATCGGGACTCCTTGACCGGGGAGCTGTTTTTT.

V gene TRBV2 combines with J gene TRBJ2-3; possibly TRBD2 for D (7 bases). V lost 6 bases and J lost 9, with 16 bases in between. Germline-derived CDR1 and CDR2 are SNHLY and FYNNEI. The CDR3 sequence is 13 residues long. CDR3 coding DNA: TGTGCCAGCAGCGAGGGGGGGGCAGGGACGCAGTATTTT. Translating gives CASSEGGAGTQYF.

The chain carries TRBV19 and TRBJ2-1; 12 bases align to TRBD1. J lost 0 bases, V lost 5 bases, and 14 bases had no gene match. Germline CDR1 reads LNHDA; CDR2 reads SQIVND (reference sequence). The length of the CDR3 is 20 residues. This CDR3 is CASSAWVGTGGSSSYNEQFF. DNA of the CDR3: TGTGCCAGTAGTGCCTGGGTTGGGACAGGGGGCTCAAGCTCCTACAATGAGCAGTTCTTC.

The chain has TRBV28 and TRBJ1-6, with D unclear. Looked up from germline, CDR1 is MDHEN and CDR2 is SYDVKM. CDR3 length: 16 residues. V was clipped by 0 bases and J by 7 bases, with 13 bases between them. In nucleotides, the CDR3 is TGTGCCAGCAGTTTATGGGGCCCGCAGATGAATTCACCCCTCCACTTT. It translates to CASSLWGPQMNSPLHF.

This clone has more than one count but fewer than ten. The chain couples TRBV19 to TRBJ2-3; 9 bases align to TRBD2. V lost 7 bases, J lost 0 bases, and 2 bases stayed unmatched. The CDR3 totals 14 residues. Germline-derived CDR1 and CDR2 are LNHDA and SQIVND (reference sequence). CDR3 amino acids: CASMLAGSTDTQYF. The CDR3 DNA is TGTGCCAGTATGCTAGCGGGGAGCACAGATACGCAGTATTTT.

V gene TRBV4-1 combines with J gene TRBJ2-4, with D possibly being TRBD1 (6 bases). V was pared by 7 bases and J by 2 bases, with 18 bases between. The CDR3 is 16 amino acids. Germline CDR1 reads MGHRA; CDR2 reads YSYEKL. The CDR3 protein is CASTLSRGVTKNIQYF. The CDR3, as DNA: TGCGCCAGCACCCTTTCCAGGGGTGTAACCAAAAACATTCAGTACTTC.

The gene calls are TRBV28 and TRBJ1-6; D call uncertain. Trimming stripped 6 bases from V and 8 bases from J, with 11 bases between. The germline gives CDR1 MDHEN, CDR2 SYDVKM. CDR3 length: 13 amino acids. The CDR3 nucleotides read TGTGCCAGCAGCCCTGCGGTTTATTCACCCCTCCACTTT. As protein: CASSPAVYSPLHF.

The V call is TRBV11-3, the J call TRBJ2-3; D is perhaps TRBD1 or TRBD2 (5 bases each). Germline values: CDR1 SGHNT, CDR2 YENEEA. This CDR3 is 15 amino acids long. Trimming cost V 1 base and J 4 bases, with 12 bases left between them. CDR3 nucleotide sequence: TGTGCCAGCAGCTTAGGGTGGCAGGGACCAGATACGCAGTATTTT. Translated, it gives CASSLGWQGPDTQYF.

This clone has a single count. The chain carries TRBV29-1 and TRBJ1-2, with 9 bases matching TRBD1. The CDR3 has 15 residues. The V gene end was trimmed by 4 bases and the J gene end by 9 bases; junction bases not matched to a gene: 15. The germline CDR1 and CDR2 sequences are SQVTM and ANQGSEA. The CDR3: CSVVGTGKPGWSYTF. CDR3 in DNA: TGCAGCGTTGTGGGGACAGGGAAGCCCGGATGGAGCTACACCTTC.

This clone has just a few counts. Here the CDR3 DNA reads TGTGCCAGTAGTACCGGGTATGGGGGCACTGAAGCTTTCTTT. Translating it yields CASSTGYGGTEAFF. The V and J genes are TRBV19 and TRBJ1-1, with a tentative D call TRBD1 (5 bases). Per the germline V gene, CDR1 is LNHDA and CDR2 is SQIVND (reference sequence). The CDR3 is made up of 14 amino acids. The V end lost 4 bases, the J end lost 4 bases, and 13 bases lay between the germline ends.

For the CDR3, the DNA is TGTGCCAGCAGACGGATGAACACTGAAGCTTTCTTT. Translation: CASRRMNTEAFF. The chain links TRBV7-9 to TRBJ1-1; no reliable D call. Germline V lookup: CDR1 SEHNR, CDR2 FQNEAQ (reference sequence). V lost 6 bases to trimming and J lost 0 bases, with 5 bases between them. The CDR3 length is 12 residues.

J is TRBJ2-3 and V is TRBV4-2; 9 bases fit TRBD2. J gave up 4 bases and V 1 base, and 6 bases lay outside the gene matches. Germline lookup yields CDR1 LGHNA and CDR2 YNFKEQ. CDR3 length equals 16 residues. The CDR3: CASSQGSGGPADTQYF. CDR3 sequence (DNA): TGTGCCAGCAGCCAAGGAAGCGGGGGGCCCGCAGATACGCAGTATTTT.

This clone appeared a single time. This rearrangement joins TRBV27 to TRBJ2-3; 15 bases align to TRBD2. The CDR3 covers 20 residues. Germline CDR1 reads MNHEY; CDR2 reads SMNVEV (reference sequence). Trimming took 5 bases from V and 4 from J; bases not matched to a gene: 16. In DNA, the CDR3 is TGTGCCAGCAGTACTATCTATGGACTAGCGGGGGGGAAGGCGGCAGATACGCAGTATTTT. This translates into CASSTIYGLAGGKAADTQYF.

CDR3 DNA sequence: TGTGCCAGTAGTATAGATGACGGGCCCCAAGATACGCAGTATTTT. The encoded protein is CASSIDDGPQDTQYF. The J gene is TRBJ2-3, the V gene TRBV19; D is unclear. Germline loops: CDR1 LNHDA, CDR2 SQIVND (reference sequence). This CDR3 spans 15 amino acids. The V end lost 0 bases, the J end lost 5 bases, and 12 bases lay between the germline ends.

CDR3 residues: CASSSQSPQYF. The CDR3 coding sequence is TGTGCCAGCAGCTCTCAATCTCCGCAGTATTTT. The genes are TRBV11-2 and TRBJ2-3; the D is unclear. The CDR3 is made up of 11 amino acids. The germline CDR1 and CDR2 sequences are SGHAT and FQNNGV. Between the trimmed V and J ends, which lost 4 bases and 10 bases, there was a span of 9 bases.

The chain couples TRBV5-1 to TRBJ2-5; 8 bases match TRBD2. V lost 5 bases, J lost 2 bases, and 5 bases stayed unmatched. The CDR3 is made up of 14 amino acids. The germline gives CDR1 SGHRS, CDR2 YFSETQ. Here the CDR3 reads CASSRGGEQETQYF. The CDR3 coding sequence is TGCGCCAGCAGTCGGGGGGGTGAACAAGAGACCCAGTACTTC.

V gene TRBV9 combines with J gene TRBJ1-2; D is undetermined. Germline CDR1 SGDLS, CDR2 YYNGEE. Trimming cost V 3 bases and J 4 bases, with 1 base left between them. This CDR3 is 10 amino acids long. CDR3 in amino acids: CASSGYGYTF. The CDR3 DNA is TGTGCCAGCAGCGGCTATGGCTACACCTTC.

This rearrangement joins TRBV14 to TRBJ2-3, with TRBD2 matching over 8 bases. Germline values: CDR1 SGHDN, CDR2 FVKESK. The CDR3 has 15 residues. The junction had 4 bases not matched to a gene; V was cut back by 3 bases and J by 2 bases. The CDR3 is CASSQLLAATDTQYF. Written as DNA, the CDR3 is TGTGCCAGCAGCCAGCTACTAGCGGCCACAGATACGCAGTATTTT. The full variable domain, rest sourced from reference TRBV14 and TRBJ2-3, is EAGVTQFPSHSVIEKGQTVTLRCDPISGHDNLYWYRRVMGKEIKFLLHFVKESKQDESGMPNNRFLAERTGGTYSTLKVQPAELEDSGVYFCASSQLLAATDTQYFGPGTRLTVL.

This rearrangement joins TRBV30 to TRBJ1-3, with D maybe TRBD1 (5 bases). Germline CDR1 is GTSNPN and CDR2 is SVGIG (reference sequence). V lost 0 bases to trimming and J lost 8 bases, with 17 bases between them. This CDR3 contains 15 residues. The CDR3 reads CAWSVLDPTGDTIYF. CDR3 nucleotide sequence: TGTGCCTGGAGTGTTTTAGACCCGACGGGGGACACCATATATTTT.

The chain uses TRBV11-2 and TRBJ1-2; 10 bases fit TRBD1. The CDR3 extends over 14 amino acids. The germline V gene encodes CDR1 SGHAT and CDR2 FQNNGV. J gave up 2 bases and V 6 bases, and 3 bases lay outside the gene matches. The CDR3 reads CASRTGQGNYGYTF. CDR3 in DNA: TGTGCCAGCAGAACGGGACAGGGGAACTATGGCTACACCTTC.

The chain combines TRBV6-1 with TRBJ1-1; 10 bases are shared with TRBD1. The CDR3 totals 14 residues. Per the germline V gene, CDR1 is MNHNS and CDR2 is SASEGT. Losses at the gene ends were 5 bases for V and 4 bases for J; bases not matched to a gene: 4. The CDR3 DNA reads TGTGCCAGCAGTTCTAGGACAGGGGGCACTGAAGCTTTCTTT. This encodes CASSSRTGGTEAFF.

The chain is built from TRBV4-1 and TRBJ2-3, with D hard to call. V lost 0 bases and J lost 0, with 13 bases in between. From germline, CDR1 is MGHRA and CDR2 YSYEKL. The CDR3 loop spans 17 amino acids. Here the CDR3 reads CASSQERGVPSTDTQYF. The CDR3 DNA is TGCGCCAGCAGCCAAGAGAGAGGCGTACCTAGCACAGATACGCAGTATTTT.

V gene TRBV4-1 combines with J gene TRBJ2-3, with TRBD2 matching over 8 bases. Germline trimming cut 1 base from V and 3 bases from J; bases unmatched to any gene: 6. Germline V gene sequence: CDR1 MGHRA, CDR2 YSYEKL. The CDR3 totals 16 residues. The CDR3 region is CASSQGAGGGTDTQYF. Here the CDR3 DNA reads TGCGCCAGCAGCCAAGGTGCGGGGGGCGGGACAGATACGCAGTATTTT.

This chain joins TRBV6-1 and TRBJ1-1; TRBD1 aligns across 8 bases. This CDR3 spans 15 amino acids. Trimming at V came to 5 bases and at J to 0 bases, leaving 5 bases not matched to a gene. Germline CDR1 and CDR2: MNHNS and SASEGT. In DNA form, the CDR3 reads TGTGCCAGCAGTTTACTACAGGGGGTGAACACTGAAGCTTTCTTT. It specifies CASSLLQGVNTEAFF.

J is TRBJ2-2 and V is TRBV7-2, with D perhaps matching TRBD2 (6 bases). This CDR3 comprises 15 residues. The germline gives CDR1 SGHTA, CDR2 FQGNSA. V shed 1 base and J shed 1 base, with 7 bases lying between them. CDR3 bases: TGTGCCAGCAGCTTAGGCGGGGTGAACACCGGGGAGCTGTTTTTT. Its protein product is CASSLGGVNTGELFF. The variable domain in full, with the rest retrieved from reference TRBV7-2 and TRBJ2-2, is GAGVSQSPSNKVTEKGKDVELRCDPISGHTALYWYRQSLGQGLEFLIYFQGNSAPDKSGLPSDRFSAERTGGSVSTLTIQRTQQEDSAVYLCASSLGGVNTGELFFGEGSRLTVL.

The rearrangement uses TRBV4-1 and TRBJ2-3; D not certain. V lost 0 bases and J lost 5, with 6 bases in between. CDR3 length equals 13 residues. The germline gives CDR1 MGHRA, CDR2 YSYEKL. CDR3: CASSQDREDTQYF. CDR3 sequence (DNA): TGCGCCAGCAGCCAAGATAGGGAAGATACGCAGTATTTT.